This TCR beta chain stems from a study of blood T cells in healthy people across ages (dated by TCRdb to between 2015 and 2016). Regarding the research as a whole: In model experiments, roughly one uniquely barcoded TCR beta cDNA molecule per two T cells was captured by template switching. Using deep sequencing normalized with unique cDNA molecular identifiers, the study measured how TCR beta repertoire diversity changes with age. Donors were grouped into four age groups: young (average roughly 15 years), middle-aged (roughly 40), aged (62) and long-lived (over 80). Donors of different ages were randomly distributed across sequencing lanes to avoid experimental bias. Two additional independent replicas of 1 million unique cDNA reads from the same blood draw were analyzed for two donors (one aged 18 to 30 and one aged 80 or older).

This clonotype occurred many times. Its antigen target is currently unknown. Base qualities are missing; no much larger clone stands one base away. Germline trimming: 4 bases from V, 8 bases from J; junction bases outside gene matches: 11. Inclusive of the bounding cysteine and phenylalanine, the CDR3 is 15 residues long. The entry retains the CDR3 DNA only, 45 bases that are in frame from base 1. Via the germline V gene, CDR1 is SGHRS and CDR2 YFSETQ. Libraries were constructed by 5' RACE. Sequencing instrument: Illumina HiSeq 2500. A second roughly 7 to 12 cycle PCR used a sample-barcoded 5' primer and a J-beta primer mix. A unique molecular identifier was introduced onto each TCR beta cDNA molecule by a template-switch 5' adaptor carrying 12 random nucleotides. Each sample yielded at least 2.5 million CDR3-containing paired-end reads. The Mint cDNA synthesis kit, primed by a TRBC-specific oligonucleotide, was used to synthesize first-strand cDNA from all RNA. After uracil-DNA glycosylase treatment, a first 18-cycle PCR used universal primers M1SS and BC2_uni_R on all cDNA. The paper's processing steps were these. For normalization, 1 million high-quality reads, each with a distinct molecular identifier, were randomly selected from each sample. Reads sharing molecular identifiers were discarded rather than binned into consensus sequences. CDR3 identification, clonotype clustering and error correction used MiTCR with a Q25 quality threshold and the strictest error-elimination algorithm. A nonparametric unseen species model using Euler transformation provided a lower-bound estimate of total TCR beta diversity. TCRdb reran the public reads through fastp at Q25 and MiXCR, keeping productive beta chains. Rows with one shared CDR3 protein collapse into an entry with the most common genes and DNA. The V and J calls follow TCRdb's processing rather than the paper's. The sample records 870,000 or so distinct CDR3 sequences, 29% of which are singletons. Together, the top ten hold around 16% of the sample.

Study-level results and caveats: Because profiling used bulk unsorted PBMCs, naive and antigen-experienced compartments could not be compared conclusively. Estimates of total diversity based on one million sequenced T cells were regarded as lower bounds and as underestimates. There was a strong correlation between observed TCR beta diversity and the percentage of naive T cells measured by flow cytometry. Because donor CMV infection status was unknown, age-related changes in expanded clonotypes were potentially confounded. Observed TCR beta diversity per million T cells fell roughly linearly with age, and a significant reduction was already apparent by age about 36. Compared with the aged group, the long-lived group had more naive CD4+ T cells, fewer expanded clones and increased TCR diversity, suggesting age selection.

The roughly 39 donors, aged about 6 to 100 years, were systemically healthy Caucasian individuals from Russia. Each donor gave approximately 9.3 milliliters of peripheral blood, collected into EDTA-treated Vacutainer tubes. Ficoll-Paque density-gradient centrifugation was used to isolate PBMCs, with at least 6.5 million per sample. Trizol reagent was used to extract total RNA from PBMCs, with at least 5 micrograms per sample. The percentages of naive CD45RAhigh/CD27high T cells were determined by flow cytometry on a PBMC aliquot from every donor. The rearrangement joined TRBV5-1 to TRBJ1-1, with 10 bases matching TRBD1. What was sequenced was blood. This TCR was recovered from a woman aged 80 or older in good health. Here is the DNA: TGCGCCAGCAGCCCCCGTTTGACAGGGGGCAGAGAAGCTTTCTTT. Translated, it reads CASSPRLTGGREAFF.